The clone carrying this T cell receptor beta chain has more than one count but fewer than ten. Its antigen is undetermined. The sample belongs to a study of regulatory T cells in long-lasting Graves disease. Study-level results: Persistent Graves' patients possessed reduced TCR diversity relative to recently diagnosed ones.

CDR1 is LGHNA and CDR2 is YNFKEQ in the germline V gene. This CDR3 spans 15 amino acids. V lost 2 bases, J lost 3 bases, and 11 bases lay in between. The time point: newly diagnosed GD, antithyroid drugs for less than 3 months. From RNA extracted from PBMCs, the TCR library was made. According to the study, TCR beta libraries were built with iRepertoire HTBI primers and CDR3-region Arm-PCR. TCRdb itself ran the multiplex PCR reads through MiXCR, one entry per CDR3 protein. The profile shows over 450,000 distinct CDR3 sequences, around 12% of them singletons. The same specimen was also included in a second study, on T cells in Graves' hyperthyroidism and ophthalmopathy.

This sample comprised peripheral blood mononuclear cells (PBMCs), obtained at new diagnosis, from a patient treated with antithyroid drugs. The source of this sequence is a woman in her 30s with Graves disease. This rearrangement joins TRBV4-2 to TRBJ1-5; D is possibly TRBD1 (6 bases). Written as DNA, the CDR3 is TGTGCCAGCAGCCAATCTGGACAGAACAATCAGCCCCAGCATTTT. Protein sequence: CASSQSGQNNQPQHF.